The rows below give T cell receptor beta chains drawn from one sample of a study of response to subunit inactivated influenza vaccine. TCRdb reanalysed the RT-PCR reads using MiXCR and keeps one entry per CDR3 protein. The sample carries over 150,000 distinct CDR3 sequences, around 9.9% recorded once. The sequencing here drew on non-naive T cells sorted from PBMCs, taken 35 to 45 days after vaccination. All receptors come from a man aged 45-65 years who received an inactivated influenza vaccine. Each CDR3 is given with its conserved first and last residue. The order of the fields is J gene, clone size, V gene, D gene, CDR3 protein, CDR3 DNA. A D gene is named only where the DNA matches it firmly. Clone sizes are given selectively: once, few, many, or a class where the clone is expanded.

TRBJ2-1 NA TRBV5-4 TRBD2 CASRETPLAGDYNEQFF TGTGCCAGCAGAGAAACCCCACTAGCGGGGGATTACAATGAGCAGTTCTTC
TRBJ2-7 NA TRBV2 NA CASSVGGGLNEQYF TGTGCCAGCAGTGTAGGGGGGGGCCTTAACGAGCAGTACTTC
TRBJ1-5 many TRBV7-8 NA CASSRSRVMSNQPQHF TGTGCCAGCAGCCGTAGCCGAGTTATGAGCAATCAGCCCCAGCATTTT
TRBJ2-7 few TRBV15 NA CATSRDLWGNGIHEQYF TGTGCCACCAGCAGAGATCTATGGGGAAATGGAATCCACGAGCAGTACTTC
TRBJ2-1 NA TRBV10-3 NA CAIRGPRLNEQFF TGTGCCATCAGGGGCCCTAGACTCAATGAGCAGTTCTTC
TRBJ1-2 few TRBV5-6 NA CASSWGEPNYGYTF TGTGCCAGCAGCTGGGGGGAGCCGAACTATGGCTACACCTTC
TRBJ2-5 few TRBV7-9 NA CASSLSTGVETQYF TGTGCCAGCAGCTTATCCACGGGAGTAGAGACCCAGTACTTC
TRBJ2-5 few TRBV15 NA CATSRPTKELGGTQYF TGTGCCACCAGCAGGCCGACCAAAGAATTAGGCGGGACCCAGTACTTC
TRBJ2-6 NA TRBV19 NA CASSIRWRLNNVLTF TGTGCCAGTAGTATCAGGTGGCGGCTCAACAACGTCCTGACTTTC
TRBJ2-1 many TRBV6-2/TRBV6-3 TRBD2 CASSYDRAKTFTSGRASSYNEQFF TGTGCCAGCAGTTACGACCGGGCGAAAACGTTTACTAGCGGGAGGGCTAGCTCCTACAATGAGCAGTTCTTC
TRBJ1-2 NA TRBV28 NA CASSTGTPPGHGYTF TGTGCCAGCAGTACAGGGACACCCCCGGGCCATGGCTACACCTTC
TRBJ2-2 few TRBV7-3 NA CASSPGTLSGELFF TGTGCCAGCAGCCCCGGGACTCTTTCGGGGGAGCTGTTTTTT
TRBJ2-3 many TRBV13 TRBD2 CASSLEMMLAADTQYF TGTGCCAGCAGCTTAGAGATGATGCTAGCGGCAGATACGCAGTATTTT
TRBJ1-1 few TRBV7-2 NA CASRRSGGEQGTEAFF TGTGCCAGCAGACGATCGGGGGGTGAACAGGGCACTGAAGCTTTCTTT
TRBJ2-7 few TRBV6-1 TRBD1 CASSRNPTTGGHEQYF TGTGCCAGCAGTCGTAACCCCACGACAGGGGGCCACGAGCAGTACTTC
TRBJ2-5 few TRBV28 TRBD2 CASSPPKGTRQETQYF TGTGCCAGCAGTCCACCCAAGGGGACTAGACAAGAGACCCAGTACTTC
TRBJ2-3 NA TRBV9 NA CASSVLDTQYF TGTGCCAGCAGCGTACTAGATACGCAGTATTTT
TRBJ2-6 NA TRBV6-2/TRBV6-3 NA CASTLGAGANVLTF TGTGCCAGCACCTTGGGCGCGGGGGCCAACGTCCTGACTTTC
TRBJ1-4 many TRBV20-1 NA CSAAGGASEKLFF TGCAGTGCTGCAGGAGGGGCGAGTGAAAAACTGTTTTTT
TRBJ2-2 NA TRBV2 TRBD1 CASIMTGWATGELFF TGTGCCAGCATTATGACAGGGTGGGCCACCGGGGAGCTGTTTTTT
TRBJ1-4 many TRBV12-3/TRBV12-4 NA CASSFPAGDEKLFF TGTGCCAGCAGTTTCCCTGCCGGAGATGAAAAACTGTTTTTT
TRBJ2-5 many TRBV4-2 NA CASSQEAGQQQETQYF TGTGCCAGCAGCCAAGAGGCCGGACAGCAACAAGAGACCCAGTACTTC
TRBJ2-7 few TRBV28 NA CASSLLAENYEQYF TGTGCCAGCAGTTTATTAGCGGAGAACTACGAGCAGTACTTC
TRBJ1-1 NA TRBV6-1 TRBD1 CASSQFGTGEAFF TGTGCCAGCAGTCAATTCGGGACAGGTGAAGCTTTCTTT
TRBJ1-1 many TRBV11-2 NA CASSLEGKGTEAFF TGTGCCAGCAGCTTAGAGGGAAAGGGAACTGAAGCTTTCTTT
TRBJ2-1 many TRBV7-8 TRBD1 CASSATGGFSYNEQFF TGTGCCAGCAGCGCGACAGGGGGGTTCTCCTACAATGAGCAGTTCTTC
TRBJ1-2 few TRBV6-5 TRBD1 CASSYSGTGGYGYTF TGTGCCAGCAGTTACTCCGGGACAGGGGGCTATGGCTACACCTTC
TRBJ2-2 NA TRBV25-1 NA CASWGVRVGGLNTGELFF TGTGCCAGCTGGGGGGTTCGGGTAGGGGGACTTAACACCGGGGAGCTGTTTTTT
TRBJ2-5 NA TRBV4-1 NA CASSQVITDGLPLNREETQYF TGCGCCAGCAGCCAAGTCATAACAGATGGACTCCCTTTGAATCGTGAGGAGACCCAGTACTTC
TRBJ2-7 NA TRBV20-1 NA CSAENRQNYEQYF TGCAGTGCCGAGAATAGACAGAACTACGAGCAGTACTTC
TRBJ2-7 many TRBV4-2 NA CASSQDAGYEQYF TGTGCCAGCAGCCAAGATGCAGGGTACGAGCAGTACTTC
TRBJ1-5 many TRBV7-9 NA CASSPDSRVPQHF TGTGCCAGCAGCCCGGACAGCCGGGTGCCCCAGCATTTT
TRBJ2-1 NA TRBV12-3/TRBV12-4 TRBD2 CASRLGLAGREQFF TGTGCCAGCCGCCTCGGACTAGCGGGACGGGAGCAGTTCTTC
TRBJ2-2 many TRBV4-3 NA CASSQDFFQGTNTGELFF TGCGCCAGCAGCCAAGACTTTTTCCAGGGAACTAACACCGGGGAGCTGTTTTTT
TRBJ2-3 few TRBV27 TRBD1 CASSFSRDRGADTQYF TGTGCCAGCAGTTTCTCACGGGACAGGGGGGCAGATACGCAGTATTTT
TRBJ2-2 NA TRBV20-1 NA CSALEGNTGELFF TGCAGCGCACTTGAGGGAAACACCGGGGAGCTGTTTTTT
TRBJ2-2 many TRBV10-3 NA CAISEGGGILGTGELFF TGTGCCATCAGTGAAGGGGGAGGGATACTCGGCACCGGGGAGCTGTTTTTT
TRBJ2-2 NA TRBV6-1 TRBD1 CASSGQGARTGELFF TGTGCCAGCTCAGGACAGGGGGCTCGGACCGGGGAGCTGTTTTTT
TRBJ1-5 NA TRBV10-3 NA CAISEEGGKNQPQHF TGTGCCATCAGTGAAGAGGGAGGGAAAAATCAGCCCCAGCATTTT
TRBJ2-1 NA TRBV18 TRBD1 CASSISQGVNNEQFF TGTGCCAGCTCAATTTCCCAGGGGGTAAATAATGAGCAGTTCTTC
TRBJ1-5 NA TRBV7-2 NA CASSLVSGGYNQPQHF TGTGCCAGCAGCTTAGTCAGCGGGGGCTACAATCAGCCCCAGCATTTT
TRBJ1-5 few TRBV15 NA CATSGTGESQPQHF TGTGCCACCAGCGGGACCGGGGAGAGTCAGCCCCAGCATTTT
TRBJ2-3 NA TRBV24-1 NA CATRSSLGDTQYF TGTGCCACCAGATCGTCCTTGGGAGATACGCAGTATTTT
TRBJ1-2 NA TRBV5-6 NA CASSSTLWGYGYTF TGTGCCAGCAGCTCGACCCTTTGGGGCTATGGCTACACCTTC
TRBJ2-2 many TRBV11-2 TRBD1 CASSLGKGARGTGELFF TGTGCCAGCAGCTTAGGGAAGGGGGCGCGCGGCACCGGGGAGCTGTTTTTT
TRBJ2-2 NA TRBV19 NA CASSIGGTLNTGELFF TGTGCCAGTAGTATAGGGGGGACATTAAACACCGGGGAGCTGTTTTTT
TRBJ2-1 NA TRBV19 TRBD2 CASSGKRGAHNEQFF TGTGCCAGTAGTGGCAAGCGGGGGGCCCACAATGAGCAGTTCTTC
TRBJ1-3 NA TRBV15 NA CATSRDLPYSGNTIYF TGTGCCACCAGCAGAGATTTGCCTTACTCTGGAAACACCATATATTTT
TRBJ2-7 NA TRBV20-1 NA CSVGRRIDEQYF TGCAGTGTGGGGAGGAGAATCGACGAGCAGTACTTC
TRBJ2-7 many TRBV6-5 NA CASSWDNYEQYF TGTGCCAGCAGTTGGGACAACTACGAGCAGTACTTC
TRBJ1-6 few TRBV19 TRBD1 CASSSRDRYNSPLHF TGTGCCAGTAGTAGCCGGGACAGATATAATTCACCCCTCCACTTT